This T cell receptor beta chain is from a study of cytomegalovirus exposure and HLA in healthy donors (dated by TCRdb to 2017 to 2019). Concerning the study at large: An earlier analysis of about 530 of the donors reported 250 to 300 Gb of sequence data and 95 million to 120 million unique TCR beta sequences obtained from some 170 million T cells. In an earlier analysis of 500 to 650 of the donors, high-throughput TCR beta sequencing was used to judge whether each TCR beta V gene segment behaved as functional or pseudogenic. The study used immunosequencing to profile the T cell repertoires of some 600 subjects and linked those repertoires to cytomegalovirus serostatus. Across around 400 genotyped donors of the cohort, an average of about 250,000 unique TCR beta nucleotide sequences per donor were sequenced, and 15% to 20% of those sequences were non-productive. A later analysis re-analyzed previously published TCR beta repertoires from 650 to 800 donors and added high-resolution HLA genotyping to study TCR occurrence patterns. Genome-wide SNP genotypes for about 60% of the roughly 670 donors were used in a later genetic analysis, which treated that subset as a discovery cohort. Typing coverage differed by locus: A, B, C, DRB1 and DQB1 were typed in roughly 620-630 donors, DQA1 in around 500, DPA1 in over 600, and DPB1 in 450 to 480. Class I and class II HLA loci were covered by the typing at four-digit resolution. Besides the first cohort of around 670 subjects, a separate validation cohort made up of over a hundred different subjects was used. The study was designed to test whether signatures of past pathogen exposure could be identified by cataloging public T cell receptors. To predict cytomegalovirus infection status, the study combined high-throughput TCR immunosequencing, statistical association of individual TCRs with disease status, and machine learning. Several DR-DQ haplotypes were handled as single units for association and clustering, since linkage in the cohort was strong. The later analysis used no new phenotypic data to find candidate immune exposures, relying instead on TCR beta sequences and their occurrence across donors. Donor age, sex, ethnicity and CMV serostatus were compiled together with the repertoire data. Roughly 300 gigabases of sequencing data and around 80 million unique TCR sequences made up an early release that covered approximately 700 HLA-typed donors. Of the roughly 400 genotyped donors, 75% to 85% were placed in the genetic ancestry cluster associated with self-reported Caucasian donors. All discovery cohort repertoires had been generated using a single sequencing platform.

Broad study findings and their caveats: An association between a missense DCLRE1C variant and V-gene and J-gene trimming of TCR beta chains was found in a later genetic analysis and replicated in an independent cohort. Some IMGT-functional V segments, including TRBV6-2 and TRBV6-3, could not be distinguished by the 87-base-pair reads and were therefore excluded. A cluster of highly shared sequence variants was judged likely to be a technical artifact of the sequencing pipeline. Correlated functional status among segregating V segments might reflect linkage disequilibrium, but an unknown experimental factor could not be ruled out. Around 16 rarely observed V segments, including chromosome 9 orphons, were excluded from the earlier analysis of some 590 of the donors because counts were too low. Because HLA typing was unavailable for some donors at each locus, only the typed subset was used in association tests. Most TCR sequences were seen in very few donors, while some public TCRs were found in many individuals. According to a later analysis, parvovirus B19, influenza, CMV and Epstein-Barr virus appeared linked to several top co-occurrence clusters. Only TCR beta chains were sequenced in this cohort, and the absence of alpha or paired-chain data limited detectable features. According to the authors, the approach could potentially be generalized to other disease states and immunological phenotypes. The presence/absence analyses assumed that sequencing depth was roughly uniform across donors, and that assumption may not be true. The study listed 150 to 200 TCR beta chains as associated with cytomegalovirus. Most CMV-associated TCR beta chains appeared to be HLA-restricted in a later analysis, and the HLA associations seemed to be driven largely by CMV exposure. Specific HLA alleles were associated with over 15,000 TCR beta sequences at a false discovery rate of 0.05 in a later analysis. Immune exposure information for the cohort was limited to CMV serostatus. A later analysis found that HLA-associated TCR beta chains were more clonally expanded and had lower generation probabilities than equally common non-associated chains. A few of the identified cytomegalovirus-associated TCR beta chains were confirmed in vitro to be specific for cytomegalovirus antigens. A further reported finding was that TCR beta sequences accurately predicted the HLA-A and HLA-B alleles for most subjects in the first cohort. An earlier analysis of 587 of the donors showed that most TCR beta V segments appeared in productive rearrangements either about 87% or about 30% of the time, which broadly matched IMGT annotations. Assigning TCR associations to individual alleles was difficult when HLA alleles, especially DR and DQ, strongly co-occurred. In both the original and validation cohorts, the classifier was reported to diagnose cytomegalovirus status with high specificity and sensitivity. In a later analysis, the rate of TCR association differed among HLA loci, with DRB1 alleles having the most associated TCRs and HLA-C alleles having the fewest. Compared with the approximately 700-donor mean, donors in an Asian-associated ancestry cluster had fewer N-insertions in productive TCRs, according to a later genetic analysis.

Notes on this clone: Its antigen has not been determined. Base qualities are missing; no much larger clone stands one base away.

As encoded in the germline V gene, CDR1 is MGHRA while CDR2 is YSYEKL. V gives up 0 bases and J gives up 3 bases, and the segment between their germline ends measures 18 bases. From the cysteine up to the phenylalanine, the CDR3 has a length of 17 residues. The kept DNA is CDR3 alone, 51 bases in frame from the first base. The protocol used for the library was the immunoSEQ multiplex PCR assay. For the multiplex PCR, a mixture combining 60 forward primers for TCR Vbeta segments and 13 reverse primers for TCR Jbeta segments was used. The CDR3 region of rearranged TCR beta genes was amplified from genomic DNA by a multiplex PCR assay. On the Illumina HiSeq System, the amplified TCR beta libraries were sequenced as 87-base-pair reads. Concerning the study's data processing: Across the 670 or so repertoires, a later analysis counted 78 million or so unique TCR beta chains, around 11 million of which were shared by at least two donors. Raw reads were error-corrected and collapsed into unique sequences with a nearest-neighbor algorithm that merged closely related sequences to remove PCR and sequencing errors. To assign V, D and J gene segments, CDR3 sequences were aligned to IMGT reference sequences. For a sequence to be retained, a match of at least six nucleotides to both a V gene segment and a J gene segment was required. Rearrangements were called productive when the CDR3 lacked stop codons and stayed in frame with V and J; all others were non-productive. Following IMGT convention, CDR3 was defined as the stretch from the second conserved V-encoded cysteine up to the conserved J-encoded phenylalanine. The earlier analysis of fewer than 750 of the donors excluded sequences that lacked an unambiguous match to a single V gene segment. In an earlier analysis of several hundred of the donors, V segments were called functional above 56.7% productive rearrangements and were called segregating when the between-donor standard deviation exceeded 5%. A statistical classification framework was built for diagnosing cytomegalovirus status from the catalog of TCR beta chain sequences. In a later analysis, TCR nucleotide sequences were compared against IMGT/GENE-DB human TR gene sequences so that V and J genes could be assigned. Using the TCRdist pipeline, a later analysis assigned CDR3 sequences along with most-parsimonious VDJ recombination scenarios. In a later analysis, every TCR beta chain was defined by the combination of its CDR3 amino acid sequence and its V-gene family, and reads without a unique V-gene family were dropped. In a later analysis, 450 to 600 highly shared, low-generation-probability nucleotide sequences were removed to address suspected cross-contamination and a sequencing artifact. In a later analysis, a clonal expansion index was calculated for each public chain from normalized within-repertoire ranks of inferred template counts. Generation probabilities in a later analysis came from a VDJ recombination model fitted to out-of-frame rearrangements, and those results were checked against IGoR. In a later analysis, TCR-TCR, TCR-HLA and TCR-CMV co-occurrence was scored with hypergeometric tests, and a repertoire-size bias correction was applied to TCR pairs. False discovery rates were estimated in a later analysis by permuting HLA or CMV assignments 20 times. A later analysis grouped co-occurring TCRs with DBSCAN, adding TCRdist sequence similarity when clustering within HLA-allele-positive subsets. Co-occurrence clustering excluded repertoires with fewer than 30,000 or more than 120,000 public chains, plus five with anomalous nucleotide sharing. As stored in TCRdb, this immuneACCESS dataset retains in-frame rearrangements with V and J assigned. A fraction of the clones does not appear; measured against another copy, unresolved V genes explain less than half of the discrepancy, and the remainder lacks a known reason. The DNA gave D and trimming, while V, J and clone size come from that table. A total of around 100,000 clones appear in this sample, roughly 83% of them only once. The ten largest clones represent 2.5% to 3% of the sample.

The cohort was made up of 500 to 800 healthy bone marrow donors. At the time of sampling, every cohort member was nominally healthy, though immune exposures that went unrecorded were likely present. The donor tested CMV seropositive, placing the donor among the roughly 270 seropositive members of the cohort. Each donor provided a peripheral blood sample, and peripheral blood mononuclear cells were used for TCR beta sequencing. The Qiagen DNeasy Blood Extraction Kit was used to extract genomic DNA from the blood cell samples. The chain joins TRBV4-1 to TRBJ2-7; TRBD2 could be the D gene, as 6 bases match. Material: PBMCs. The TCR was taken from a young woman in good health and CMV-seropositive. The nucleotide sequence is given as TGCGCCAGCAGCCAAGATCCTCGGCGGGACTCCAACTACGAGCAGTACTTC. It translates to CASSQDPRRDSNYEQYF.